The 26 T cell receptor beta chains reported below all come from one sample, sequenced in a study of Tregs in tolerant kidney transplant recipients. Recipients received nonmyeloablative bone marrow transplants from related graft donors, with transient mixed chimerism. The table came from immunoSEQ multiplex PCR; TCRdb's copy has only in-frame clones and leaves some out. The sample includes about 23,000 clones. The sequencing used CD4+ T cells from blood (PBMCs), collected 6 months after the transplant. Receptors originate from a human patient who received a combined kidney and bone marrow transplant. Some of these T cells may belong to the graft donor.

Remarks on this clone: The read gets to within 3 residues of the CDR3 end, and the germline J gene fills in the rest. The V call is TRBV10-1, the J call TRBJ2-1; tentative D call: TRBD2 (5 bases). CDR1 WNHNN and CDR2 SYGVQD come from the germline V gene (reference sequence). V shed 4 bases and J shed 7 bases, with 11 bases lying between them. The CDR3 is made up of 13 amino acids. The sequenced CDR3 bases are TGCGCCAGCAGTGGTTCCACTAGGAATGAG. Its protein is CASSGSTRNE. The full CDR3 is CASSGSTRNEQFF.

Details on this clone: Read sequence stops 3 residues before the CDR3 end, and the germline J gene provides the missing end. The sample has other DNA sequences that encode this CDR3 too. This chain links TRBV18 with TRBJ1-2; D is possibly TRBD1 (6 bases). The CDR3 length is 14 residues. From germline, CDR1 is KGHSH and CDR2 LQKENI. The CDR3: CASSPQDSAPSYTF. The CDR3 DNA, read in part, is TGTGCCAGCTCACCGCAGGACAGCGCGCCCAGC. The full variable domain, rest sourced from reference TRBV18 and TRBJ1-2, is NAGVMQNPRHLVRRRGQEARLRCSPMKGHSHVYWYRQLPEEGLKFMVYLQKENIIDESGMPKERFSAEFPKEGPSILRIQQVVRGDSAAYFCASSPQDSAPSYTFGSGTRLTVV.

Details on this clone: The CDR3 extends 3 residues past the end of the read, so its final part is completed from the germline J gene. V usage is TRBV20-1 and J usage is TRBJ2-7; D is uncertain. Germline V gives CDR1 DFQATT, CDR2 SNEGSKA (reference sequence). This CDR3 has 13 amino acids. V lost 6 bases, J lost 4 bases, and 16 bases lay in between. This chain's CDR3 is CSASVFEVYEQYF. CDR3 DNA (partial): TGCAGTGCCAGCGTATTCGAGGTATACGAG.

Comment on this clone: The CDR3 extends 3 residues past the end of the read, so its final part is completed from the germline J gene. This chain joins TRBV4-2 and TRBJ1-6, with 10 bases fitting TRBD1. The CDR3 is 17 amino acids. The germline CDR1 and CDR2 sequences are LGHNA and YNFKEQ. V gave up 4 bases and J gave up 8 bases; unmatched junction bases: 11. The CDR3 spells CASSPGQGKVGHSPLHF. CDR3 DNA (partial): TGTGCCAGCAGCCCGGGACAGGGGAAAGTGGGACATTCACCC.

In the case of this clone: The read ends 3 residues shy of where the CDR3 ends; the end is completed using the germline J gene. V is TRBV7-9 and J is TRBJ1-3; 7 bases match TRBD1. CDR3 length equals 12 residues. The germline CDR1 and CDR2 sequences are SEHNR and FQNEAQ (reference sequence). V was clipped by 6 bases and J by 6 bases; unmatched bases: 2. CDR3 residues: CASRDRANTIYF. CDR3 DNA (partial): TGTGCCAGCAGAGACAGGGCAAACACC.

Remarks on this clone: Coverage ceases 3 residues before the CDR3 finishes, and the germline J gene fills in the end. This rearrangement joins TRBV6-2 or TRBV6-3 to TRBJ2-7; possibly TRBD2 for D (6 bases). Looked up from germline, CDR1 is MNHEY and CDR2 is SVGEGT. Trimming left V 6 bases short and J 1 base short, with 13 bases between. The CDR3 has 14 amino acids. The CDR3 loop is CASRLAPKSYEQYF. The DNA read from the CDR3 is TGTGCCAGCAGGCTAGCGCCGAAGTCCTACGAG.

As for this clone: The missing CDR3 end, 3 residues past where the read stops, is filled in from the germline J gene. The rearrangement joins TRBV7-9 to TRBJ1-4; no clear D. This CDR3 has 15 residues. Trimming shortened V by 0 bases and J by 2 bases, and 7 bases separated the two germline ends. Germline V gene sequence: CDR1 SEHNR, CDR2 FQNEAQ (reference sequence). The part of the CDR3 DNA that was read is TGTGCCAGCAGCTTAGCAGGCCCCACTAATGAAAAA. Amino acid sequence: CASSLAGPTNEK. The CDR3, in full, reads CASSLAGPTNEKLFF.

Turning to this clone: The sequence runs out 3 residues before the end of the CDR3; the remainder is reconstructed from the germline J gene. The J gene is TRBJ2-2, the V gene TRBV5-6, with 10 bases matching TRBD2. Germline V gives CDR1 SGHDT, CDR2 YYEEEE. Unmatched junction bases numbered 5, after V lost 5 bases and J lost 4 bases. There are 15 residues in the CDR3. CDR3: CASRLSGGGTGELFF. The sequenced CDR3 bases are TGTGCCAGCAGACTAAGCGGGGGGGGCACCGGGGAG.

About this clone itself: From the germline J gene comes the end of the CDR3, since the read stops 3 residues before it. This chain links TRBV6-9 with TRBJ2-2; a possible D gene is TRBD2 (8 bases). CDR3 length: 21 amino acids. Trimming shortened V by 0 bases and J by 0 bases, and 23 bases separated the two germline ends. The germline V gene encodes CDR1 MNHGY and CDR2 SVAAGI. CDR3: CASSYSSGTRGRIANTGELFF. The sequenced CDR3 bases are TGTGCCAGCAGTTATTCCTCCGGGACTAGGGGGCGGATAGCGAACACCGGGGAG.

As to this clone: The observed sequence ends 3 residues before the CDR3 terminus, with the missing tail filled in from the germline J gene. The J gene is TRBJ2-7, the V gene TRBV14; TRBD1 aligns across 8 bases. Looked up from germline, CDR1 is SGHDN and CDR2 is FVKESK. The CDR3 has 15 residues. Trimming cost V 5 bases and J 2 bases; bases outside gene matches: 8. The CDR3: CASSVSGTGAYEQYF. The part of the CDR3 DNA that was read is TGTGCCAGCAGCGTATCCGGGACAGGCGCCTACGAG.

Regarding this clone: The CDR3 end is not reached by the read, which stops 3 residues before it; the germline J gene fills it in. The rearrangement links TRBV18 to TRBJ2-5; perhaps TRBD1 as D (6 bases). The CDR3 runs to 13 residues. Per the germline V gene, CDR1 is KGHSH and CDR2 is LQKENI. Trimming took off 4 bases at V and 5 bases at J, with 11 bases between the two ends. CDR3 bases read: TGTGCCAGCTCACTTCAGGGGTGGGAGACC. This encodes CASSLQGWET. Given in full, the CDR3 is CASSLQGWETQYF.

Worth noting for this clone: The sequenced fragment ends 3 residues before the CDR3 boundary, so the rest is inferred from the germline J gene. The chain employs TRBV18 and TRBJ2-3, with 8 bases aligning to TRBD1. Germline CDR1 KGHSH, CDR2 LQKENI. CDR3 length: 16 residues. V lost 2 bases to trimming and J lost 7 bases; unmatched junction nucleotides: 11. The sequenced CDR3 bases are TGTGCCAGCTCACCAGGGACAGGCAAGCTTATAAATACG. Its translation is CASSPGTGKLINT. The complete CDR3 reads CASSPGTGKLINTQYF.

The CDR3 bases that were read are TGTGCCAGCAGCTTGAAGGGCACAGATACG. As protein: CASSLKGTDT. The whole CDR3 is CASSLKGTDTQYF. This chain connects TRBV5-6 to TRBJ2-3; no reliable D call. The CDR3 goes on 3 residues after the read ends, and that part is filled in from the germline J gene. V gave up 1 base and J gave up 1 base, with 4 bases separating them. CDR1 and CDR2 (germline): SGHDT, YYEEEE. This CDR3 contains 13 residues.

About this clone itself: The CDR3 goes on 3 residues after the read ends, and that part is filled in from the germline J gene. This sequence joins TRBV7-2 and TRBJ1-2, with D unclear. V shed 1 base and J shed 6 bases, with 9 bases lying between them. CDR3 size: 13 residues. CDR1 and CDR2 (germline): SGHTA, FQGNSA. CDR3 bases read: TGTGCCAGCAGCTTAGAAGGGTGCAATGGC. Protein product: CASSLEGCNG. The full CDR3 protein is CASSLEGCNGYTF.

For this clone: The read finishes 3 residues shy of the CDR3 end, and the germline J gene is used to complete it. The chain carries TRBV30 and TRBJ1-3; no firm D call. Germline assignment: CDR1 GTSNPN and CDR2 SVGIG (reference sequence). There are 14 residues in the CDR3. The germline V and J ends were trimmed by 4 bases and 0 bases, with 10 bases remaining between them. The DNA read from the CDR3 is TGTGCCTGGAACCCCGCGTTCTCTGGAAACACC. It is translated as CAWNPAFSGNT. The CDR3 reads in full as CAWNPAFSGNTIYF.

Concerning this clone: The DNA ends 3 residues before the CDR3 does, and the rest of the CDR3 is filled in from the germline J gene. The chain joins TRBV7-9 to TRBJ2-7; TRBD1 matches 7 bases. This CDR3 is 15 amino acids long. Germline CDR1 reads SEHNR; CDR2 reads FQNEAQ (reference sequence). The junction had 4 bases not matched to a gene; V was cut back by 1 base and J by 1 base. The CDR3: CASSLDRGGSYEQYF. The sequenced CDR3 bases are TGTGCCAGCAGCTTAGACAGGGGTGGTTCCTACGAG.

Points on this clone: The CDR3 extends 3 residues past the end of the read, so its final part is completed from the germline J gene. V gene TRBV5-6 combines with J gene TRBJ1-5, with a tentative D call TRBD1 (6 bases). V gave up 3 bases and J gave up 4 bases, with 8 bases separating them. Germline CDR1 reads SGHDT; CDR2 reads YYEEEE. This CDR3 spans 13 amino acids. The sequenced part of the CDR3 DNA is TGTGCCAGCAGCTCACAGGGTAATCAGCCC. Amino acid sequence: CASSSQGNQP. The whole CDR3 sequence reads CASSSQGNQPQHF.

About this clone itself: The CDR3 goes on 3 residues after the read ends, and that part is filled in from the germline J gene. This chain links TRBV4-1 with TRBJ1-3, with D possibly being TRBD1 (5 bases). CDR3 length: 17 residues. V gave up 1 base and J gave up 0 bases, with 13 bases separating them. Germline values: CDR1 MGHRA, CDR2 YSYEKL. The CDR3: CASSQVDMGFSGNTIYF. CDR3 DNA (partial): TGCGCCAGCAGCCAAGTGGACATGGGCTTCTCTGGAAACACC.

Comment on this clone: From the germline J gene comes the end of the CDR3, since the read stops 3 residues before it. V is TRBV2 and J is TRBJ2-1; tentative D call: TRBD2 (6 bases). V was trimmed by 8 bases and J by 6 bases, leaving 14 bases between them. Germline V gene data show CDR1 as SNHLY and CDR2 as FYNNEI. The CDR3 loop spans 13 amino acids. This CDR3 reads CASRDSDRNEQFF. The covered CDR3 bases are TGTGCCAGCCGGGACTCGGATCGCAATGAG. Together with reference TRBV2 and TRBJ2-1, the CDR3 gives the full variable domain: EPEVTQTPSHQVTQMGQEVILRCVPISNHLYFYWYRQILGQKVEFLVSFYNNEISEKSEIFDDQFSVERPDGSNFTLKIRSTKLEDSAMYFCASRDSDRNEQFFGPGTRLTVL.

With respect to this clone: The read ends 3 residues shy of where the CDR3 ends; the end is completed using the germline J gene. J is TRBJ2-5 and V is TRBV20-1, with 9 bases fitting TRBD2. The CDR3 is 13 amino acids. Germline V gives CDR1 DFQATT, CDR2 SNEGSKA (reference sequence). With 6 bases clipped from V and 5 bases from J, the junction kept 7 bases outside the gene matches. Incomplete CDR3 DNA: TGCAGTGCACCGCGGGGGGGGAGTGAGACC. This sequence encodes CSAPRGGSET. The CDR3 as a whole reads CSAPRGGSETQYF.

This clone is classed as medium-sized by frequency. The read ends 3 residues early relative to the CDR3; the germline J gene fills the gap. The chain recombines TRBV5-1 with TRBJ2-3; the D is unclear. CDR3 length equals 14 residues. Germline V CDR1 and CDR2: SGHRS, YFSETQ. The ends were cut back, 4 bases at V and 0 bases at J, with 9 bases in the middle. The CDR3 reads CASSKQESTDTQYF. CDR3 DNA, as far as it was read: TGCGCCAGCAGCAAGCAGGAGAGCACAGATACG.

As regards this clone: Coverage ceases 3 residues before the CDR3 finishes, and the germline J gene fills in the end. The V and J genes are TRBV5-1 and TRBJ2-2, with D perhaps TRBD1 or TRBD2 (5 bases each). The CDR3 has 13 amino acids. Germline loops: CDR1 SGHRS, CDR2 YFSETQ. The V and J ends lost 5 bases and 5 bases respectively, with 10 bases between them. CDR3 in amino acids: CASRREGTGELFF. The covered CDR3 bases are TGCGCCAGCAGGAGAGAGGGGACCGGGGAG.

Of note for this clone: The read comes to an end 3 residues before the CDR3 does, leaving the germline J gene to fill in the end. The chain carries TRBV29-1 and TRBJ1-1; 7 bases fit TRBD1. In germline, CDR1 is SQVTM, CDR2 ANQGSEA. The CDR3 extends over 14 amino acids. V gave up 6 bases and J gave up 4 bases; unmatched junction bases: 11. CDR3 sequence: CSVASGTVGTEAFF. Incomplete CDR3 DNA: TGCAGCGTGGCCAGCGGGACAGTTGGCACTGAA.

On this clone: The sequenced fragment ends 3 residues before the CDR3 boundary, so the rest is inferred from the germline J gene. The chain uses TRBV11-2 and TRBJ2-7; 9 positions match TRBD1. This CDR3 comprises 14 residues. Germline lookup yields CDR1 SGHAT and CDR2 FQNNGV. Trimming took 5 bases from V and 4 from J; bases not matched to a gene: 6. The CDR3 here is CASSGTGTQYEQYF. CDR3 bases read: TGTGCCAGCAGCGGGACAGGGACTCAGTACGAG.

CDR3 residues: CASSLLGSGSNQPQHF. The sequenced part of the CDR3 DNA is TGTGCCAGCAGCTTGTTAGGCAGCGGGTCGAATCAGCCC. V gene TRBV5-4 combines with J gene TRBJ1-5; D is undetermined. The read falls 3 residues short of the CDR3 end, and the missing part is taken from the germline J gene. The ends were cut back, 1 base at V and 4 bases at J, with 15 bases in the middle. CDR3 length: 16 amino acids. CDR1 and CDR2 (germline): SGHNT, YYREEE (reference sequence).

In the case of this clone: The observed sequence ends 3 residues before the CDR3 terminus, with the missing tail filled in from the germline J gene. This chain uses TRBV28 with TRBJ2-6; 9 nucleotides align to TRBD1. After removal of 5 bases from V and 1 base from J, the junction contained 9 bases not matched to a gene. Germline assignment: CDR1 MDHEN and CDR2 SYDVKM. This CDR3 is 18 amino acids long. The DNA read from the CDR3 is TGTGCCAGCAGTGCCTCCGGGACAGGGTGGTCTGGGGCCAACGTC. It codes for CASSASGTGWSGANV. The CDR3 in full is CASSASGTGWSGANVLTF.